This TCR beta chain originates from a study of OX40 agonist ivuxolimab in advanced cancers. Study background: Dosing consisted of intravenous ivuxolimab at 0.01 to 10 mg/kg every 2 weeks. Two cutaneous melanoma patients and one hepatocellular carcinoma patient, three in all, had partial responses.

There are a few counts of this clone. The table came from immunoSEQ multiplex PCR; TCRdb's copy has only in-frame clones and leaves some out. Among approximately 15,000 clones listed, 70% were seen once. The starting material was CD4+ or CD8+ T cells sorted from blood, obtained in a trial of the OX40 agonist ivuxolimab. The TCR comes from an adult with an advanced solid tumor such as melanoma, head and neck, liver or kidney cancer.

CDR3 in amino acids: CASSPPGATYEQYF. The CDR3 DNA reads as TGTGCCAGCAGCCCTCCCGGGGCCACCTACGAGCAGTACTTC. V and J are TRBV7-6 and TRBJ2-7; the D call may be TRBD1 or TRBD2 (5 bases each). The CDR3 length is 14 residues. The V gene lost 5 bases and the J gene lost 2 bases, with 13 bases spanning the gap. From germline, CDR1 is SGHVS and CDR2 FNYEAQ. Based on the CDR3 plus reference TRBV7-6 and TRBJ2-7, the full variable domain is GAGVSQSPRYKVTKRGQDVALRCDPISGHVSLYWYRQALGQGPEFLTYFNYEAQQDKSGLPNDRFSAERPEGSISTLTIQRTEQRDSAMYRCASSPPGATYEQYFGPGTRLTVT.